These 26 T cell receptor beta chains were all obtained from the same sample, sequenced in a study of blood T cell repertoires in COVID-19. Sequenced by immunoSEQ multiplex PCR; TCRdb stores in-frame clones only, minus some. The sample has roughly 180,000 clones, more than 75% seen once. Sample: peripheral blood. These receptors were obtained from a woman aged 50 to 60 with COVID-19, enrolled during active disease.

V is TRBV9 and J is TRBJ2-4, with a weak D call TRBD2 (6 bases). This CDR3 is built from 14 residues. The germline V gene has CDR1 SGDLS and CDR2 YYNGEE. With 0 bases removed from V and 8 bases from J, the gap between germline ends came to 12 bases. Here the CDR3 reads CASSVASRGDIQYF. The CDR3 bases are TGTGCCAGCAGCGTAGCTTCCCGCGGGGACATTCAGTACTTC.

This sequence joins TRBV6-5 and TRBJ2-7, with D possibly TRBD1 on 7 matching bases. The CDR3 runs to 14 residues. Per germline, CDR1 MNHEY and CDR2 SVGAGI. V lost 2 bases and J lost 4, with 12 bases in between. CDR3 DNA: TGTGCCAGCAGTTACCAGGGGGGAGCTTACGAGCAGTACTTC. Translation gives CASSYQGGAYEQYF.

The rearrangement links TRBV7-4 to TRBJ2-3; TRBD1 aligns across 9 bases. V shed 5 bases, J shed 0 bases, and the junction held 6 bases outside the gene matches. Germline values: CDR1 SGHVT, CDR2 SQSDAQ. The CDR3 totals 16 residues. The CDR3 bases are TGTGCCAGCAGCAAAAACAGGGGGCGAAGCACAGATACGCAGTATTTT. Its protein is CASSKNRGRSTDTQYF.

The rearrangement uses TRBV3-1 (or the pseudogene TRBV3-2) and TRBJ2-5, with TRBD2 identical over 14 bases. Germline loops: CDR1 LGHDT, CDR2 YNNKEL (reference sequence). The V gene end was trimmed by 4 bases and the J gene end by 3 bases; junction bases not matched to a gene: 4. The CDR3 spans 16 residues. The CDR3 spells CASSRMTSGGEETQYF. For the CDR3, the DNA is TGTGCCAGCAGCCGGATGACTAGCGGGGGGGAAGAGACCCAGTACTTC.

The V gene is TRBV2, the J gene TRBJ1-6; TRBD1 matches 8 bases. The CDR3 has 15 amino acids. V shed 2 bases, J shed 7 bases, and the junction held 4 bases outside the gene matches. Germline CDR1 reads SNHLY; CDR2 reads FYNNEI. CDR3 DNA sequence: TGTGCCAGCAGTGAACAGGGGGCCAGCAATTCACCCCTCCACTTT. It translates to CASSEQGASNSPLHF.

This rearrangement joins TRBV10-1 to TRBJ2-7; 7 bases fit TRBD1. CDR1 and CDR2 from the germline V gene are WNHNN and SYGVQD (reference sequence). The trim removed 6 bases at V and 3 bases at J, leaving 8 bases unmatched. This CDR3 comprises 14 residues. The CDR3 coding sequence is TGCGCCAGCAGAGAGAGGGGGCGAGGCTACGAGCAGTACTTC. Translated: CASRERGRGYEQYF.

This clone was detected only once. This chain uses TRBV4-2 with TRBJ2-1; 11 bases fit TRBD2. Germline V gene sequence: CDR1 LGHNA, CDR2 YNFKEQ. This CDR3 has 15 residues. After removal of 4 bases from V and 6 bases from J, the junction contained 5 bases not matched to a gene. The CDR3 spells CASSPLAGGLNEQFF. CDR3 nucleotides: TGTGCCAGCAGCCCGCTAGCGGGGGGTCTCAATGAGCAGTTCTTC.

This chain uses TRBV30 with TRBJ2-5; D uncertain. Per the germline V gene, CDR1 is GTSNPN and CDR2 is SVGIG (reference sequence). Trimming took 0 bases from V and 3 from J, leaving 8 bases between them. This CDR3 contains 13 residues. This CDR3 is CAWSVDTKETQYF. For the CDR3, the DNA is TGTGCCTGGAGTGTAGACACGAAAGAGACCCAGTACTTC.

This clone was found a few times. The genes are TRBV12-5 and TRBJ2-5, with 12 bases lining up with TRBD2. Germline V gene sequence: CDR1 LGHNT, CDR2 FRNRAP. The CDR3 consists of 15 residues. The J segment lost 4 bases and the V segment lost 3 bases, leaving 3 bases of the junction unmatched. The CDR3 loop is CASGFLAGGAETQYF. DNA for the CDR3: TGTGCTAGTGGTTTCCTAGCGGGGGGGGCAGAGACCCAGTACTTC.

V usage is TRBV12-3 or TRBV12-4 and J usage is TRBJ1-2; tentative D call: TRBD1 (5 bases). The CDR3 is 13 amino acids. V gave up 4 bases and J gave up 9 bases, with 15 bases separating them. The DNA of the CDR3 is TGTGCCAGCAGTTGGTCGGGGGTTTGGAGCTACACCTTC. Translation: CASSWSGVWSYTF.

V usage is TRBV20-1 and J usage is TRBJ2-1; D is unresolved. With 6 bases removed from V and 6 bases from J, the gap between germline ends came to 9 bases. CDR1 is DFQATT, CDR2 SNEGSKA, per germline (reference sequence). CDR3 length: 11 residues. The CDR3, as DNA: TGCAGTGCAAAGCCCCTCAATGAGCAGTTCTTC. Amino acids: CSAKPLNEQFF.

V gene TRBV7-9 combines with J gene TRBJ2-1; TRBD2 aligns across 9 bases. V was pared by 7 bases and J by 6 bases, with 13 bases of the junction left unmatched. This CDR3 is built from 16 residues. Germline V gene data show CDR1 as SEHNR and CDR2 as FQNEAQ (reference sequence). CDR3 in amino acids: CASNPTRGGQFNEQFF. The CDR3 DNA sequence: TGTGCCAGCAACCCAACGCGGGGGGGCCAGTTCAATGAGCAGTTCTTC.

The J gene is TRBJ2-1, the V gene TRBV19; 7 bases map to TRBD1. The germline gives CDR1 LNHDA, CDR2 SQIVND (reference sequence). V trimming: 2 bases; J trimming: 6 bases; junction bases outside the gene matches: 7. This CDR3 is built from 15 residues. As DNA, the CDR3 is TGTGCCAGTAGTATATCGACAGGGAATCCCAATGAGCAGTTCTTC. This codes for CASSISTGNPNEQFF.

This clone was recorded once. J is TRBJ1-5 and V is TRBV18, with a possible D match to TRBD1 (6 bases). Germline CDR1 and CDR2: KGHSH and LQKENI. The V end was cut by 3 bases, the J end by 2 bases, with 11 bases between. The CDR3 is made up of 15 amino acids. The CDR3 sequence is CASSPAGQRNQPQHF. CDR3 DNA: TGTGCCAGCTCACCGGCTGGACAGCGCAATCAGCCCCAGCATTTT.

The rearrangement links TRBV5-6 to TRBJ1-4; TRBD1 matches 9 bases. CDR1 is SGHDT and CDR2 is YYEEEE in the germline V gene. V shed 2 bases and J 6 bases; nucleotides not matched to a gene: 2. This CDR3 region has 14 residues. CDR3 bases: TGTGCCAGCAGCTTACAGGGGGCCGATGAAAAACTGTTTTTT. This encodes CASSLQGADEKLFF.

This chain uses TRBV4-1 with TRBJ1-2; 7 positions match TRBD1. From germline, CDR1 is MGHRA and CDR2 YSYEKL. The V and J ends lost 2 bases and 0 bases, in that order; junction bases with no gene match: 6. The length of the CDR3 is 16 residues. For the CDR3, the DNA is TGCGCCAGCAGCCAACCCCGGACAGGTGCTAACTATGGCTACACCTTC. This sequence encodes CASSQPRTGANYGYTF.

V is TRBV5-1 and J is TRBJ2-5; 8 positions agree with TRBD1. CDR1 is SGHRS and CDR2 is YFSETQ in the germline V gene. Trimming removed 0 bases from V and 4 bases from J; junction bases left unmatched: 2. The CDR3 runs 14 residues. Here the CDR3 reads CASSLGQGRETQYF. As DNA, the CDR3 is TGCGCCAGCAGCTTGGGACAGGGGAGAGAGACCCAGTACTTC. The complete variable domain, with remaining parts taken from reference TRBV5-1 and TRBJ2-5, reads KAGVTQTPRYLIKTRGQQVTLSCSPISGHRSVSWYQQTPGQGLQFLFEYFSETQRNKGNFPGRFSGRQFSNSRSEMNVSTLELGDSALYLCASSLGQGRETQYFGPGTRLLVL.

The table lists this clone with a count of one. V gene TRBV6-4 combines with J gene TRBJ2-3, with D possibly being TRBD1 (6 bases). From germline, CDR1 is MRHNA and CDR2 SNTAGT. V was trimmed by 5 bases and J by 6 bases, leaving 9 bases between them. The CDR3 is made up of 12 amino acids. The CDR3 region is CASSPTGDTQYF. The CDR3 DNA sequence: TGTGCCAGCAGTCCCACAGGGGATACGCAGTATTTT.

The chain combines TRBV5-6 with TRBJ2-7; possible D gene TRBD1, 5 bases. This CDR3 contains 15 residues. The germline V and J ends were trimmed by 0 bases and 2 bases, with 12 bases remaining between them. Germline CDR1 SGHDT, CDR2 YYEEEE. CDR3 residues: CASSLAPRAAYEQYF. The CDR3 coding sequence is TGTGCCAGCAGCTTGGCCCCCAGGGCTGCCTACGAGCAGTACTTC. Full variable domain (remainder filled in from reference TRBV5-6 and TRBJ2-7): DAGVTQSPTHLIKTRGQQVTLRCSPKSGHDTVSWYQQALGQGPQFIFQYYEEEERQRGNFPDRFSGHQFPNYSSELNVNALLLGDSALYLCASSLAPRAAYEQYFGPGTRLTVT.

The chain is built from TRBV5-6 and TRBJ1-2; tentatively, D is TRBD1 (5 bases). Germline V lookup: CDR1 SGHDT, CDR2 YYEEEE. The V end lost 3 bases, the J end lost 6 bases, and 18 bases lay between the germline ends. The length of the CDR3 is 15 residues. The CDR3 loop is CASSWTGTWGDGYTF. The DNA for the CDR3 is TGTGCCAGCAGCTGGACCGGGACGTGGGGGGATGGCTACACCTTC.

The V gene is TRBV9, the J gene TRBJ2-2; 9 bases are shared with TRBD1. V lost 2 bases to trimming and J lost 7 bases; unmatched junction nucleotides: 6. The CDR3 consists of 15 residues. CDR1 SGDLS and CDR2 YYNGEE come from the germline V gene. CDR3 nucleotides: TGTGCCAGCAGCGTTTCACAGGGGGCCAGCGGGGAGCTGTTTTTT. It codes for CASSVSQGASGELFF.

The gene calls are TRBV6-1 and TRBJ2-2; D gene ambiguous. CDR1 and CDR2 from the germline V gene are MNHNS and SASEGT. This CDR3 comprises 12 residues. Trimming took 3 bases from V and 5 from J, leaving 4 bases between them. The CDR3 DNA sequence: TGTGCCAGCAGTGAGCTAACCGGGGAGCTGTTTTTT. This gives the protein CASSELTGELFF.

The rearrangement uses TRBV7-3 and TRBJ2-1; D gene ambiguous. The CDR3 consists of 14 residues. Trimming took off 5 bases at V and 4 bases at J, with 12 bases between the two ends. From germline, CDR1 is SGHTA and CDR2 FQGTGA. The chain's CDR3 is CASSPDNGYNEQFF. CDR3 nucleotides: TGTGCCAGCAGCCCAGATAACGGGTACAATGAGCAGTTCTTC.

In this sample, this clone turned up a few times. The chain recombines TRBV14 with TRBJ2-5; 9 nucleotides align to TRBD2. Germline V gene data show CDR1 as SGHDN and CDR2 as FVKESK. Unmatched junction bases numbered 8, after V lost 4 bases and J lost 5 bases. There are 15 residues in the CDR3. The CDR3 coding sequence is TGTGCCAGCAGCCCGGTCAGCGGGGGGAGGGAGACCCAGTACTTC. Protein: CASSPVSGGRETQYF.

The rearrangement links TRBV2 to TRBJ2-3; TRBD2 aligns across 8 bases. The J segment lost 2 bases and the V segment lost 9 bases, leaving 7 bases of the junction unmatched. This CDR3 is built from 14 residues. Germline V gene lookup returns CDR1 SNHLY and CDR2 FYNNEI. CDR3 DNA sequence: TGTGCCAGGTTAGCGGGGAGCTACACAGATACGCAGTATTTT. This sequence encodes CARLAGSYTDTQYF. Full variable domain (outside the CDR3, taken from reference TRBV2 and TRBJ2-3): EPEVTQTPSHQVTQMGQEVILRCVPISNHLYFYWYRQILGQKVEFLVSFYNNEISEKSEIFDDQFSVERPDGSNFTLKIRSTKLEDSAMYFCARLAGSYTDTQYFGPGTRLTVL.

The chain couples TRBV29-1 to TRBJ2-5; perhaps TRBD1 as D (6 bases). V lost 3 bases and J lost 2, with 10 bases in between. The CDR3 has 13 amino acids. CDR1 is SQVTM and CDR2 is ANQGSEA in the germline V gene. The CDR3: CSVDWGRQETQYF. The CDR3 DNA reads as TGCAGCGTTGACTGGGGGCGGCAAGAGACCCAGTACTTC.